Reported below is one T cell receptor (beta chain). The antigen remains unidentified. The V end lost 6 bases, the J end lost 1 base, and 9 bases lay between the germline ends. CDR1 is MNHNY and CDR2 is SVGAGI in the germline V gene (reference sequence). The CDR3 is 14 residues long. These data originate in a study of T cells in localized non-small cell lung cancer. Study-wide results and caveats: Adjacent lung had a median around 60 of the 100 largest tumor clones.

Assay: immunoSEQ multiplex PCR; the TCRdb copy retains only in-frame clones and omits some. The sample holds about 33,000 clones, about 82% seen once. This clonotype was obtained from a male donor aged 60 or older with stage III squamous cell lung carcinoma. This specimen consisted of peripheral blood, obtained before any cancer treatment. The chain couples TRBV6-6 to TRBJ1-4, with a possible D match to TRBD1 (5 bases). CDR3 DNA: TGTGCCAGCAGGACGGGGGAAACTAATGAAAAACTGTTTTTT. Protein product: CASRTGETNEKLFF.